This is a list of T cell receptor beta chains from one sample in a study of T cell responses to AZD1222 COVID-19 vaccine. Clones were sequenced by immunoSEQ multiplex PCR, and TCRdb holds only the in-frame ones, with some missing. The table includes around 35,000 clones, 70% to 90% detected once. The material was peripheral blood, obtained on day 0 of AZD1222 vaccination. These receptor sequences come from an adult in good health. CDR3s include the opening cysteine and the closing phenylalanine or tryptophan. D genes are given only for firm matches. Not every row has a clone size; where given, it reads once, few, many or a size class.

CDR3aa: CASSLRQGDTGELFF; CDR3nt: TGCGCCAGCAGCTTGCGACAGGGCGACACCGGGGAGCTGTTTTTT; v_gene: TRBV5-1; len: 15; abundance: NA; j_gene: TRBJ2-2; d_gene: TRBD1
CDR3aa: CASSQRTSGAYNEQFF; CDR3nt: TGTGCCAGCAGCCAACGGACTAGCGGGGCCTACAATGAGCAGTTCTTC; v_gene: TRBV11-1; len: 16; abundance: NA; j_gene: TRBJ2-1; d_gene: TRBD2
CDR3aa: CASSLGDSTNSPLHF; CDR3nt: TGTGCCAGCAGCCTAGGGGACAGCACAAATTCACCCCTCCACTTT; v_gene: TRBV7-2; len: 15; abundance: NA; j_gene: TRBJ1-6; d_gene: TRBD1
CDR3aa: CASSLRGESTDTQYF; CDR3nt: TGTGCCAGCAGCTTACGGGGGGAGAGCACAGATACGCAGTATTTT; v_gene: TRBV7-2; len: 15; abundance: NA; j_gene: TRBJ2-3; d_gene: TRBD2
CDR3aa: CASSVGTENQPQHF; CDR3nt: TGCGCCAGCAGCGTGGGGACAGAAAATCAGCCCCAGCATTTT; v_gene: TRBV5-1; len: 14; abundance: NA; j_gene: TRBJ1-5; d_gene: TRBD1
CDR3aa: CASSARDTGGPQHF; CDR3nt: TGTGCCAGCAGCGCCCGCGATACAGGGGGGCCCCAGCATTTT; v_gene: TRBV9; len: 14; abundance: once; j_gene: TRBJ1-5; d_gene: TRBD1
CDR3aa: CSVVRGRTGTEAFF; CDR3nt: TGCAGCGTTGTCAGAGGACGGACCGGGACTGAAGCTTTCTTT; v_gene: TRBV29-1; len: 14; abundance: NA; j_gene: TRBJ1-1; d_gene: NA
CDR3aa: CASSEGVLPSTDTQYF; CDR3nt: TGTGCCAGCAGTGAAGGGGTCTTACCGAGCACAGATACGCAGTATTTT; v_gene: TRBV2; len: 16; abundance: NA; j_gene: TRBJ2-3; d_gene: NA
CDR3aa: CASSFTAGEQFF; CDR3nt: TGTGCCAGCAGTTTTACGGCGGGCGAGCAGTTCTTC; v_gene: TRBV3-1/TRBV3-2; len: 12; abundance: NA; j_gene: TRBJ2-1; d_gene: NA
CDR3aa: CASSPTHGTVWSYGYTF; CDR3nt: TGTGCCAGTAGTCCAACACACGGGACAGTGTGGAGCTATGGCTACACCTTC; v_gene: TRBV19; len: 17; abundance: NA; j_gene: TRBJ1-2; d_gene: TRBD1
CDR3aa: CASSYRGDNSPLHF; CDR3nt: TGTGCCAGCAGTTACAGGGGGGATAATTCACCCCTCCACTTT; v_gene: TRBV5-8; len: 14; abundance: once; j_gene: TRBJ1-6; d_gene: TRBD1
CDR3aa: CASSWTVTGELFF; CDR3nt: TGTGCCAGTAGTTGGACGGTCACCGGGGAGCTGTTTTTT; v_gene: TRBV19; len: 13; abundance: NA; j_gene: TRBJ2-2; d_gene: NA
CDR3aa: CASSGGVGVSGTEAFF; CDR3nt: TGCGCCAGCAGTGGGGGAGTGGGGGTATCTGGCACTGAAGCTTTCTTT; v_gene: TRBV10-1; len: 16; abundance: few; j_gene: TRBJ1-1; d_gene: NA
CDR3aa: CASSLKGGFYGYTF; CDR3nt: TGTGCCTCTTCACTTAAGGGCGGCTTTTATGGCTACACCTTC; v_gene: TRBV19; len: 14; abundance: NA; j_gene: TRBJ1-2; d_gene: NA
CDR3aa: CASSESDEKLFF; CDR3nt: TGTGCCAGCAGTGAATCGGATGAAAAACTGTTTTTT; v_gene: TRBV6-1; len: 12; abundance: NA; j_gene: TRBJ1-4; d_gene: NA
CDR3aa: CASRSAGTDTQYF; CDR3nt: TGTGCCAGCAGAAGCGCAGGCACAGATACGCAGTATTTT; v_gene: TRBV7-9; len: 13; abundance: NA; j_gene: TRBJ2-3; d_gene: NA
CDR3aa: CASIRAGRSNEQFF; CDR3nt: TGTGCCAGCATCCGGGCAGGGAGGAGCAATGAGCAGTTCTTC; v_gene: TRBV11-2; len: 14; abundance: NA; j_gene: TRBJ2-1; d_gene: NA
CDR3aa: CASSHSQGNPGNTIYF; CDR3nt: TGCGCCAGCAGCCATTCACAGGGGAACCCTGGAAACACCATATATTTT; v_gene: TRBV4-3; len: 16; abundance: NA; j_gene: TRBJ1-3; d_gene: TRBD1
CDR3aa: CASSWVAGTGELFF; CDR3nt: TGTGCCAGCAGCTGGGTAGCAGGCACCGGGGAGCTGTTTTTT; v_gene: TRBV7-2; len: 14; abundance: NA; j_gene: TRBJ2-2; d_gene: NA
CDR3aa: CASKLPSGYNEQFF; CDR3nt: TGTGCCAGCAAGTTGCCCAGCGGATACAATGAGCAGTTCTTC; v_gene: TRBV6-5; len: 14; abundance: NA; j_gene: TRBJ2-1; d_gene: NA
CDR3aa: CASSRPFGRGLEKLFF; CDR3nt: TGTGCCAGCAGCCGCCCCTTTGGCAGGGGGCTCGAAAAACTGTTTTTT; v_gene: TRBV3-1/TRBV3-2; len: 16; abundance: NA; j_gene: TRBJ1-4; d_gene: TRBD1
CDR3aa: CAISEQVGRQPQHF; CDR3nt: TGTGCCATCAGTGAGCAGGTGGGGCGGCAGCCCCAGCATTTT; v_gene: TRBV10-3; len: 14; abundance: NA; j_gene: TRBJ1-5; d_gene: NA
CDR3aa: CASSLGGQGYEQYF; CDR3nt: TGCGCCAGCAGCTTGGGGGGGCAGGGCTACGAGCAGTACTTC; v_gene: TRBV5-1; len: 14; abundance: NA; j_gene: TRBJ2-7; d_gene: NA
CDR3aa: CASSLSGGGGTYEQYF; CDR3nt: TGTGCCAGCTCACTCTCCGGTGGGGGGGGAACCTACGAGCAGTACTTC; v_gene: TRBV18; len: 16; abundance: once; j_gene: TRBJ2-7; d_gene: TRBD2
CDR3aa: CASSFAGANVLTF; CDR3nt: TGTGCCAGCAGCTTCGCTGGGGCCAACGTCCTGACTTTC; v_gene: TRBV7-9; len: 13; abundance: NA; j_gene: TRBJ2-6; d_gene: NA